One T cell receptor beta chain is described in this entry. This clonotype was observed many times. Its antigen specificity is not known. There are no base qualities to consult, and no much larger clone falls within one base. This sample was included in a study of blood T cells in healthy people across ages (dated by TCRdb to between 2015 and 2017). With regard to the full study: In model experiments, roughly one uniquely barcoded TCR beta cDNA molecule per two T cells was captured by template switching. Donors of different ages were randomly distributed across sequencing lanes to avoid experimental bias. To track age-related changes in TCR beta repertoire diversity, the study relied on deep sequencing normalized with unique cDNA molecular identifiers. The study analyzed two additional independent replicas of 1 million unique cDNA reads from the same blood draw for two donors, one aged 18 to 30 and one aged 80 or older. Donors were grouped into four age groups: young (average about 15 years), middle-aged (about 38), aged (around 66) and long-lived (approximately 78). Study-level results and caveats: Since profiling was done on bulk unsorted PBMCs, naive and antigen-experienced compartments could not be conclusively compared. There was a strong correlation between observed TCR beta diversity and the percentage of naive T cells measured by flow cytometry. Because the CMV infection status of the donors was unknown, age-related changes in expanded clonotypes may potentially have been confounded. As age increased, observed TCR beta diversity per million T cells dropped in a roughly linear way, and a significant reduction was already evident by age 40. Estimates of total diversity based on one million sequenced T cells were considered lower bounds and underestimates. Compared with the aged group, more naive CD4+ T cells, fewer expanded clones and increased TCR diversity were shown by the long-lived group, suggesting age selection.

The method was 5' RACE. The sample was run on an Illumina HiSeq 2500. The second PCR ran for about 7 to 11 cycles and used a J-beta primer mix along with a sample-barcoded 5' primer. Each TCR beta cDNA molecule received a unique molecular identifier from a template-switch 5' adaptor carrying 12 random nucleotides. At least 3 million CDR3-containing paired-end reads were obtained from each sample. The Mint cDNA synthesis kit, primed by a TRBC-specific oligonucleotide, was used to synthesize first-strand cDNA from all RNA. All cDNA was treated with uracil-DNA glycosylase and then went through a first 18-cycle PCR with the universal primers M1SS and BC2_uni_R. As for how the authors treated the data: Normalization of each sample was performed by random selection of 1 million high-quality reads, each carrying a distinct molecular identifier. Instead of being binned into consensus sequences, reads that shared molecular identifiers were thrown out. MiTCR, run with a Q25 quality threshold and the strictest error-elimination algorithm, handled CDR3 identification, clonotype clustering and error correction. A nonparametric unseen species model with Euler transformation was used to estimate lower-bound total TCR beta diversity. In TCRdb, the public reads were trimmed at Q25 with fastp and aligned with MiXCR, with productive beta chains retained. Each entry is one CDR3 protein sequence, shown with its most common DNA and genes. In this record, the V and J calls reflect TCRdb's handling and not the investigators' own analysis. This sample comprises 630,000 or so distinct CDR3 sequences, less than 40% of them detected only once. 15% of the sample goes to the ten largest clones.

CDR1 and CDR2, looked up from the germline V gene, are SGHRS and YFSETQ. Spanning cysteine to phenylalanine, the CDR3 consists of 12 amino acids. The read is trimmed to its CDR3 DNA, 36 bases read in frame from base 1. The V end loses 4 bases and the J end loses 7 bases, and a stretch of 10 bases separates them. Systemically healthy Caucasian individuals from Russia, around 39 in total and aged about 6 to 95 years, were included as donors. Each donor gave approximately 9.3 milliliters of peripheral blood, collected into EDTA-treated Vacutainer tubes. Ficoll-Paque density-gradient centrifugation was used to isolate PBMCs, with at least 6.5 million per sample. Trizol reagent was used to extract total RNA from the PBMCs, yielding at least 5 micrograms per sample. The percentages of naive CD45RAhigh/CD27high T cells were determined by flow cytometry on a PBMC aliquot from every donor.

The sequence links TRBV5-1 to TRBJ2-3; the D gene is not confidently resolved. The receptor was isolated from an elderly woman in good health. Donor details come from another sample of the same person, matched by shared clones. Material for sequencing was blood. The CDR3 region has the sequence CASSLHGNTQYF. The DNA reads TGCGCCAGCAGCCTCCATGGGAATACGCAGTATTTT.